The source of this T cell receptor beta chain is a study of blood T cell repertoires in COVID-19 (dated by TCRdb to 2019 to 2021). Regarding the research as a whole: Samples from collaborators originated in the United States, Italy and Spain and spanned both the acute and convalescent phases of COVID-19. The prospective study material was composed of cDNA or gDNA derived from T cells, B-cell-depleted T cells, or PBMCs. The dataset comprised deeply sampled blood TCRbeta repertoires from subjects exposed to, actively infected with, or recovered from COVID-19. The repertoires were made available in a free public database intended to serve as a resource for research on the immune response to SARS-CoV-2. The samples were drawn from the first 160 participants of the ongoing ImmuneRACE study and from over a thousand subjects provided by 6 global collaborators. Sample metadata almost always included a de-identified subject ID, COVID-19 status, age in years and sex. HLA class I and class II types, where available, came from metadata supplied by the sample provider rather than from assay-based typing.

Collaborating institutions collected whole blood in K2EDTA tubes following their own protocols. For TCRbeta analysis, collaborator samples were shipped as frozen whole blood, as isolated PBMCs, or as DNA extracted from either sample type. For this clone: Its antigen is unknown. No clone much larger than this one lies a single base away; base qualities are absent.

What the study reported, not specific to this receptor: The quantity of clinical and demographic metadata differed by source and by participant and was supplied without curation.

CDR1 and CDR2 were assigned from the germline V gene (reference sequence) as SGHNT and YYREEE. Including the terminal cysteine and phenylalanine, the CDR3 comprises 15 residues. Just the 45-base CDR3 DNA is kept, in frame starting at base 1. The germline ends are 15 bases apart after V is trimmed by 4 bases and J by 2 bases. The immunoSEQ Assay, a bias-controlled multiplex PCR, was used to amplify TCRbeta CDR3 regions from genomic DNA. The study's own analysis went as follows. The number of nucleated cells in each sample was estimated from the amplification of reference gene primers within the assay. To quantify the absolute abundance of each unique TCRbeta CDR3 rearrangement, sequence reads were collapsed and filtered. For each sample, productive Simpson clonality was calculated as the square root of Simpson's diversity index over productive rearrangements. The clones in this table, taken by TCRdb from immuneACCESS, are in-frame only. Not every clone is retained; where verified, under half of the shortfall comes from an unresolved V gene, and the cause of the rest is unknown. That table is the source of V, J and clone size, and D and trimming were worked out from the DNA. This sample lists tens of thousands of clones; 90% were detected once. The ten most abundant clones make up about 5% of the sample.

The source material was peripheral blood. The sequence is built from TRBV5-4 and TRBJ1-2; the best D guess is TRBD1, with 6 bases matching. This clonotype originated in a man between 45 and 60 years old with acute or convalescent COVID-19. The sequenced DNA: TGTGCCAGCAGCGCCGGAGGGGGGGGCAACTATGGCTACACCTTC. It is translated as CASSAGGGGNYGYTF.